The TCR beta chain described here comes from a study of radiotherapy plus CTLA-4 blockade in lung cancer. Repertoires were generated with immunoSEQ multiplex PCR, while TCRdb's copy carries only in-frame clones and drops some. There are 30,000 to 50,000 clones in the sample; roughly 79% occur only once, and 20% to 25% lies in the top ten. A few counts support this clone. There are 15 residues in the CDR3. Trimming removed 5 bases from V and 5 bases from J, with 16 bases in between. Germline V gene data show CDR1 as MNHEY and CDR2 as SMNVEV (reference sequence). The sequenced sample was peripheral blood, obtained from a patient treated with radiotherapy plus ipilimumab. The chain uses TRBV27 and TRBJ2-1, with D maybe TRBD2 (6 bases). The clonotype originates from a human donor with non-small cell lung cancer that progressed on radiotherapy plus ipilimumab. The DNA of the CDR3 is TGTGCCAGCAGTCGGGTGGGGGGAGCTGACAATGAGCAGTTCTTC. Its translation is CASSRVGGADNEQFF.